Each of the 9 T cell receptor beta chains below was sequenced from the same sample in a study of blood T cell repertoires in COVID-19. Libraries were prepared by immunoSEQ multiplex PCR; TCRdb keeps only in-frame clonotypes and omits some of them. The sample holds about 220,000 clones, around 83% seen once. Material: PBMCs or T cells enriched from blood (not recorded which). Receptor source: a woman aged 40 to 50 who had recovered from COVID-19.

The gene calls are TRBV3-1 (or the pseudogene TRBV3-2) and TRBJ1-1, with no clear D. V lost 2 bases to trimming and J lost 7 bases, with 8 bases between them. Germline-derived CDR1 and CDR2 are LGHDT and YNNKEL (reference sequence). CDR3 length: 12 amino acids. CDR3: CASSQPGYEAFF. The DNA for the CDR3 is TGTGCCAGCAGCCAACCGGGGTATGAAGCTTTCTTT.

The chain employs TRBV4-1 and TRBJ1-1; TRBD1 might be the D (5 bases). Trimming removed 3 bases at V and 1 base at J, with 12 bases between. The CDR3 loop spans 15 amino acids. Looked up from germline, CDR1 is MGHRA and CDR2 is YSYEKL. Here the CDR3 reads CASSHWGGSNTEAFF. DNA for the CDR3: TGCGCCAGCAGCCACTGGGGGGGGTCGAACACTGAAGCTTTCTTT.

The DNA of the CDR3 is TGTGCCAGCTCCCGGGGGGGGACACCGTTCAAACCGAACACTGAAGCTTTCTTT. Translated, it gives CASSRGGTPFKPNTEAFF. The chain joins TRBV21-1 to TRBJ1-1. TRBV21-1 is an annotated pseudogene. This CDR3 contains 18 residues.

The J gene is TRBJ2-7, the V gene TRBV18, with a weak D call TRBD2 (5 bases). Germline V gene data show CDR1 as KGHSH and CDR2 as LQKENI. The CDR3 extends over 13 amino acids. V was cut by 8 bases and J by 0 bases, with 11 bases left in between. CDR3 nucleotide sequence: TGTGCCAGCGCGGACTTCCTCTCCTACGAGCAGTACTTC. This translates into CASADFLSYEQYF.

The chain combines TRBV21-1 with TRBJ1-5; TRBD1 is the table's D call and was not checked against the DNA. TRBV21-1 is shown as a pseudogene. The CDR3 contains 19 residues. CDR3 sequence (DNA): TGTGCCAGCAGTCTTCCCCAGGGCGGAATATATAGGAGCAATCAGCCCCAGCATTTT. Encoded protein: CASSLPQGGIYRSNQPQHF.

The count of this clone is one. The rearrangement uses TRBV6-2 or TRBV6-3 and TRBJ2-7, with TRBD2 matching 11 bases. CDR1 and CDR2 (germline): MNHEY, SVGEGT. V lost 0 bases and J lost 7; bases outside the gene matches: 8. This CDR3 comprises 16 residues. CDR3 sequence reads: CASSYSKLAGAGEQYV. CDR3 DNA sequence: TGTGCCAGCAGTTACTCGAAACTAGCGGGAGCCGGGGAGCAGTACGTC.

The chain links TRBV6-6 to TRBJ1-1; TRBD1 matches 8 bases. CDR3 length: 14 residues. Germline V lookup: CDR1 MNHNY, CDR2 SVGAGI (reference sequence). V lost 7 bases to trimming and J lost 4 bases; unmatched junction nucleotides: 8. The CDR3 region is CASIDRGGGTEAFF. DNA for the CDR3: TGTGCCAGCATAGACAGGGGCGGGGGCACTGAAGCTTTCTTT.

The chain carries TRBV5-1 and TRBJ1-1; possibly TRBD1 for D (6 bases). With 1 base removed from V and 4 bases from J, the gap between germline ends came to 20 bases. The germline CDR1 and CDR2 sequences are SGHRS and YFSETQ. The CDR3 totals 17 residues. The CDR3 DNA sequence: TGCGCCAGCAGCTTGCAGGGGCGCGGGGGGGCGTCCACTGAAGCTTTCTTT. Translated, it gives CASSLQGRGGASTEAFF.

The rearrangement joins TRBV28 to TRBJ2-1, with TRBD1 identical over 9 bases. The J segment lost 8 bases and the V segment lost 6 bases, leaving 5 bases of the junction unmatched. The CDR3 is made up of 13 amino acids. Germline assignment: CDR1 MDHEN and CDR2 SYDVKM. CDR3 coding DNA: TGTGCCAGCAGCGCCGGGACAGGGCATGAGCAGTTCTTC. This gives the protein CASSAGTGHEQFF.